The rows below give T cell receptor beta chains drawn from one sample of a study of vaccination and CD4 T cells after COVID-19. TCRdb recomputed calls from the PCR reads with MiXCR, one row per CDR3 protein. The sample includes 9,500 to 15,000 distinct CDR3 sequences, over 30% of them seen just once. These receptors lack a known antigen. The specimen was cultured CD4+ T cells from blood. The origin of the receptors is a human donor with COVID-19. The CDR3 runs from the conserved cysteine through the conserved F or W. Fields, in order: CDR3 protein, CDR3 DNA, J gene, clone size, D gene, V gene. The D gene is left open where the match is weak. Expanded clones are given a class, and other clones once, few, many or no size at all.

CAWNRDNSPLHF TGTGCCTGGAATAGGGATAATTCACCCCTCCACTTT TRBJ1-6 NA NA TRBV30
CASSIEPGQGANEQYF TGTGCCAGTAGTATAGAGCCGGGACAGGGGGCCAACGAGCAGTACTTC TRBJ2-7 NA TRBD1 TRBV19
CASSPTGGPADTQYF TGTGCCAGCAGCCCAACGGGGGGGCCGGCAGATACGCAGTATTTT TRBJ2-3 NA TRBD2 TRBV11-1
CASSLLGQGYEKLFF TGTGCCAGCAGTTTATTAGGACAGGGATATGAAAAACTGTTTTTT TRBJ1-4 NA TRBD1 TRBV27
CATSETGGGETQYF TGTGCCACCAGTGAGACAGGGGGCGGCGAGACCCAGTACTTC TRBJ2-5 NA TRBD1 TRBV24-1
CASNTQGAGETQYF TGTGCCAGCAACACACAGGGGGCCGGAGAGACCCAGTACTTC TRBJ2-5 NA TRBD1 TRBV6-1
CASSLQRGGRGETQYF TGTGCCAGCAGCTTGCAGCGGGGGGGCCGAGGGGAGACCCAGTACTTC TRBJ2-5 NA TRBD2 TRBV7-2
CSARDPAGIYEQYF TGCAGTGCTAGAGATCCGGCGGGGATATACGAGCAGTACTTC TRBJ2-7 few NA TRBV20-1
CSARVAGAPQETQYF TGCAGTGCTAGAGTAGCCGGGGCCCCTCAAGAGACCCAGTACTTC TRBJ2-5 NA NA TRBV20-1
CASRDESNYGYTF TGTGCCAGCAGGGACGAGTCTAACTATGGCTACACCTTC TRBJ1-2 once NA TRBV28
CASGASGNQPQHF TGTGCCTCGGGGGCGTCGGGCAATCAGCCCCAGCATTTT TRBJ1-5 NA NA TRBV7-9
CASRSGPTDEQYF TGTGCCAGCAGGTCGGGGCCCACTGACGAGCAGTACTTC TRBJ2-7 few NA TRBV6-1
CASSLLGTGANVLTF TGTGCCAGCAGTTTATTAGGGACTGGGGCCAACGTCCTGACTTTC TRBJ2-6 few NA TRBV12-3/TRBV12-4
CAISEPTGFGNTIYF TGTGCCATCAGTGAGCCTACAGGGTTCGGAAACACCATATATTTT TRBJ1-3 NA NA TRBV10-3
CASRRTGVNQPQHF TGTGCCAGCAGGCGGACAGGGGTCAATCAGCCCCAGCATTTT TRBJ1-5 NA TRBD1 TRBV6-1
CASSGRSYEQYF TGTGCCAGCAGCGGCCGCTCCTACGAGCAGTACTTC TRBJ2-7 NA NA TRBV7-9
CSVRQGVLEQYF TGCAGCGTTCGCCAGGGGGTTCTCGAGCAGTACTTC TRBJ2-7 NA TRBD1 TRBV29-1
CASRTDPWMNTEAFF TGTGCCAGCAGGACGGACCCATGGATGAACACTGAAGCTTTCTTT TRBJ1-1 NA NA TRBV6-1
CASSPTGGDTQYF TGTGCCAGCAGCCCCACAGGGGGAGATACGCAGTATTTT TRBJ2-3 NA TRBD1 TRBV7-3
CASSPDRAREQYF TGTGCCAGCAGCCCCGACAGGGCGAGGGAGCAGTACTTC TRBJ2-7 few TRBD1 TRBV6-2/TRBV6-3
CASSLVSRADEKLFF TGTGCCAGCAGCTTAGTGTCCAGGGCGGATGAAAAACTGTTTTTT TRBJ1-4 NA NA TRBV7-2
CASSLGLTGLETQYF TGTGCCAGCAGCTTAGGACTGACAGGGTTGGAGACCCAGTACTTC TRBJ2-5 NA TRBD1 TRBV11-2
CASSYGRDWQPQHF TGTGCCAGCAGTTACGGCAGGGATTGGCAGCCCCAGCATTTT TRBJ1-5 NA NA TRBV6-2/TRBV6-3
CASSIRSGGDGYTF TGTGCCAGTAGTATAAGGTCGGGGGGCGATGGCTACACCTTC TRBJ1-2 few NA TRBV19
CASSQVWDSNSPLHF TGCGCCAGCAGCCAAGTATGGGACAGTAATTCACCCCTCCACTTT TRBJ1-6 few TRBD1 TRBV4-3
CASSLRGGQGAYTIYF TGTGCCAGCAGTTTACGGGGGGGACAGGGGGCCTACACCATATATTTT TRBJ1-3 few TRBD1 TRBV27
CASSDYVINGQNTEAFF TGTGCCAGCAGTGATTATGTAATCAATGGGCAGAACACTGAAGCTTTCTTT TRBJ1-1 NA NA TRBV6-1
CASSFTGGSGNTIYF TGCGCCAGCAGCTTTACAGGGGGCTCTGGAAACACCATATATTTT TRBJ1-3 NA TRBD1 TRBV5-1
CASSSTPDTTLEAFF TGCGCCAGCAGCTCCACTCCGGACACGACTTTAGAAGCTTTCTTT TRBJ1-1 NA NA TRBV5-1
CTSSQPLEETQYF TGCACCAGCAGCCAGCCCCTCGAAGAGACCCAGTACTTC TRBJ2-5 once NA TRBV1
CSARDSGRGAKNIQYF TGCAGTGCTAGAGATTCTGGCAGGGGAGCCAAAAACATTCAGTACTTC TRBJ2-4 NA NA TRBV20-1
CASSPGGATGELFF TGTGCCAGCAGCCCGGGGGGCGCCACCGGGGAGCTGTTTTTT TRBJ2-2 NA NA TRBV3-1
CASSFPGLAGKNEQFF TGTGCCAGCAGCTTTCCGGGACTAGCGGGGAAAAATGAGCAGTTCTTC TRBJ2-1 NA TRBD2 TRBV5-4
CASKEGSSYNEQFF TGTGCCAGCAAGGAGGGGTCCTCCTACAATGAGCAGTTCTTC TRBJ2-1 NA NA TRBV6-4
CSVYMDPQRTGYTF TGCAGCGTGTACATGGACCCCCAAAGGACTGGCTACACCTTC TRBJ1-2 NA NA TRBV29-1
CSASVPGSGNEQYF TGCAGTGCTAGTGTCCCGGGGTCAGGGAACGAGCAGTACTTC TRBJ2-7 few NA TRBV20-1
CASSHSAGGAGFWFF TGTGCCAGCAGCCACTCTGCCGGCGGAGCGGGGTTCTGGTTCTTC TRBJ2-1 few TRBD2 TRBV7-9
CSAPDQDRQTQYF TGCAGTGCCCCAGACCAGGATAGGCAGACCCAGTACTTC TRBJ2-5 few NA TRBV20-1
CSASSGWADSPLHF TGCAGTGCTAGCAGTGGCTGGGCTGATTCACCCCTCCACTTT TRBJ1-6 few NA TRBV20-1
CASSLGASHDQPQHF TGTGCCAGCAGTTTAGGCGCGTCACACGATCAGCCCCAGCATTTT TRBJ1-5 NA NA TRBV12-3/TRBV12-4